Presented here are 25 T cell receptor beta chains from one specimen sequenced in a study of OX40 agonist ivuxolimab in advanced cancers. The data were produced by immunoSEQ multiplex PCR, yet TCRdb's version contains in-frame clones alone and is incomplete. The sample consists of approximately 92,000 clones, under 85% of them appearing once. This specimen was CD4+ or CD8+ T cells sorted from blood, taken in a trial of the OX40 agonist ivuxolimab. The receptors were sampled from an adult with an advanced solid tumor such as melanoma, head and neck, liver or kidney cancer.

The chain uses TRBV7-9 and TRBJ1-1, with D maybe TRBD1 (5 bases). Germline loops: CDR1 SEHNR, CDR2 FQNEAQ (reference sequence). CDR3 length equals 14 residues. Between the trimmed V and J ends, which lost 4 bases and 8 bases, there was a span of 17 bases. In nucleotides, the CDR3 is TGTGCCAGCAGCTCTGCCCCCCAGGGTCCGGAAGCTTTCTTT. This encodes CASSSAPQGPEAFF.

The chain has TRBV2 and TRBJ2-2, with TRBD2 matching over 13 bases. This CDR3 region has 17 residues. With 4 bases clipped from V and 4 bases from J, the junction kept 6 bases outside the gene matches. Germline V gene lookup returns CDR1 SNHLY and CDR2 FYNNEI. The CDR3 protein is CASSVTSGGAVTGELFF. As DNA, the CDR3 is TGTGCCAGCAGTGTCACTAGCGGGGGGGCGGTCACCGGGGAGCTGTTTTTT. Combining the CDR3 with reference TRBV2 and TRBJ2-2 gives the whole variable domain EPEVTQTPSHQVTQMGQEVILRCVPISNHLYFYWYRQILGQKVEFLVSFYNNEISEKSEIFDDQFSVERPDGSNFTLKIRSTKLEDSAMYFCASSVTSGGAVTGELFFGEGSRLTVL.

The sample holds one count of this clone. The chain links TRBV6-1 to TRBJ2-1; 9 positions agree with TRBD1. Per the germline V gene, CDR1 is MNHNS and CDR2 is SASEGT. The CDR3 runs to 15 residues. V dropped 8 bases and J dropped 7; count of bases not matched to a gene: 12. In DNA form, the CDR3 reads TGTGCCAGCGGACTATCCGGGACAGGGAGGAATGAGCAGTTCTTC. It codes for CASGLSGTGRNEQFF.

The chain employs TRBV7-2 and TRBJ1-1; TRBD1 might be the D (5 bases). CDR1 SGHTA and CDR2 FQGNSA come from the germline V gene. The CDR3 is made up of 14 amino acids. V lost 5 bases and J 1 base, leaving 11 bases between the germline ends. The CDR3 DNA is TGTGCCAGCAGCCTTCCCGACAGGAACACTGAAGCTTTCTTT. It codes for CASSLPDRNTEAFF.

The chain recombines TRBV10-3 with TRBJ2-1; no clear D gene. V lost 3 bases to trimming and J lost 7 bases, with 7 bases between them. In germline, CDR1 is ENHRY, CDR2 SYGVKD. The CDR3 loop spans 12 amino acids. The CDR3 region is CAISDGVNEQFF. CDR3 DNA sequence: TGTGCCATCAGTGACGGAGTGAATGAGCAGTTCTTC.

The genes are TRBV4-2 and TRBJ1-1, with D possibly being TRBD1 (6 bases). The CDR3 sequence is 17 residues long. V lost 1 base and J 3 bases, leaving 18 bases between the germline ends. Germline loops: CDR1 LGHNA, CDR2 YNFKEQ. The CDR3 region has the DNA TGTGCCAGCAGCCAAGGGGGGACACCTCGAGGAGACACTGAAGCTTTCTTT. Residues: CASSQGGTPRGDTEAFF.

The chain employs TRBV2 and TRBJ1-5; the match to TRBD1 covers 7 bases. Germline lookup yields CDR1 SNHLY and CDR2 FYNNEI. V trimming: 7 bases; J trimming: 6 bases; junction bases outside the gene matches: 12. The CDR3 is 15 residues long. The CDR3 spells CASNRVEGAGQPQHF. CDR3 nucleotide sequence: TGTGCCAGCAATCGAGTGGAGGGGGCAGGTCAGCCCCAGCATTTT.

This chain joins TRBV6-1 and TRBJ1-5, with 7 bases that match TRBD1. Germline-derived CDR1 and CDR2 are MNHNS and SASEGT. The CDR3 has 14 amino acids. V lost 4 bases, J lost 2 bases, and 2 bases stayed unmatched. CDR3 in amino acids: CASSVRGGNQPQHF. In DNA form, the CDR3 reads TGTGCCAGCAGTGTCAGGGGGGGCAATCAGCCCCAGCATTTT.

The rearrangement links TRBV5-1 to TRBJ2-1, with D perhaps given as TRBD1 or TRBD2 (5 bases each). This CDR3 comprises 16 residues. Germline CDR1 SGHRS, CDR2 YFSETQ. V shed 4 bases and J shed 0 bases, with 14 bases lying between them. This CDR3 is CASSRSGTSSYNEQFF. CDR3 nucleotide sequence: TGCGCCAGCAGCCGCTCGGGGACCAGCTCCTACAATGAGCAGTTCTTC. Using reference TRBV5-1 and TRBJ2-1 for the parts outside the CDR3, the full variable domain is KAGVTQTPRYLIKTRGQQVTLSCSPISGHRSVSWYQQTPGQGLQFLFEYFSETQRNKGNFPGRFSGRQFSNSRSEMNVSTLELGDSALYLCASSRSGTSSYNEQFFGPGTRLTVL.

The chain recombines TRBV5-6 with TRBJ2-3; weak D call: TRBD2 (6 bases). This CDR3 region has 13 residues. Germline V gives CDR1 SGHDT, CDR2 YYEEEE. V lost 5 bases to trimming and J lost 3 bases, with 10 bases between them. The CDR3 DNA follows: TGTGCCAGCAGGGGCGGGATGACAGATACGCAGTATTTT. This codes for CASRGGMTDTQYF.

The chain carries TRBV2 and TRBJ2-7, with 8 bases fitting TRBD1. This CDR3 has 13 residues. J lost 7 bases, V lost 3 bases, and 5 bases had no gene match. The V gene's germline CDR1 is SNHLY and CDR2 FYNNEI. The CDR3 loop is CASSDPTGGEQYF. In nucleotides, the CDR3 is TGTGCCAGCAGTGACCCCACAGGGGGAGAGCAGTACTTC.

The chain uses TRBV11-3 and TRBJ2-2; 11 nucleotides align to TRBD2. This CDR3 has 16 amino acids. Losses at the gene ends were 5 bases for V and 4 bases for J; bases not matched to a gene: 6. Germline values: CDR1 SGHNT, CDR2 YENEEA. The CDR3 sequence: CASSPTGLAGTGELFF. The CDR3 bases are TGTGCCAGCAGCCCCACCGGACTAGCGGGCACCGGGGAGCTGTTTTTT.

This sequence joins TRBV7-6 and TRBJ1-1, with D unresolved. Trimming removed 3 bases at V and 1 base at J, with 12 bases between. The CDR3 spans 15 residues. Germline V gene data show CDR1 as SGHVS and CDR2 as FNYEAQ. CDR3 DNA: TGTGCCAGCAGCTTTTCGGGGTCCGGGAACACTGAAGCTTTCTTT. Amino acid sequence: CASSFSGSGNTEAFF.

This chain joins TRBV11-2 and TRBJ1-6; 7 nucleotides agree with TRBD1. From germline, CDR1 is SGHAT and CDR2 FQNNGV. The V segment lost 3 bases and the J segment 9 bases; nucleotides outside the gene matches: 5. The CDR3 length is 14 residues. In DNA form, the CDR3 reads TGTGCCAGCAGCTTTCGACAGGGCGCTTCACCCCTCCACTTT. It specifies CASSFRQGASPLHF.

This chain connects TRBV5-6 to TRBJ2-3; 13 bases line up with TRBD2. The germline V gene has CDR1 SGHDT and CDR2 YYEEEE. The CDR3 sequence is 19 residues long. V dropped 1 base and J dropped 0; count of bases not matched to a gene: 8. The CDR3: CASSLLGLAGALSTDTQYF. The CDR3 DNA reads as TGTGCCAGCAGCTTGCTAGGACTAGCGGGAGCGCTGAGCACAGATACGCAGTATTTT.

The chain has TRBV5-1 and TRBJ2-3; D call uncertain. Germline CDR1 reads SGHRS; CDR2 reads YFSETQ. The CDR3 has 13 residues. Trimming cost V 6 bases and J 0 bases, with 8 bases left between them. The CDR3 DNA follows: TGCGCCAGCACCTCTCCCAGCACAGATACGCAGTATTTT. Amino acid sequence: CASTSPSTDTQYF. The full variable domain, in which reference TRBV5-1 and TRBJ2-3 provide the parts outside the CDR3, is KAGVTQTPRYLIKTRGQQVTLSCSPISGHRSVSWYQQTPGQGLQFLFEYFSETQRNKGNFPGRFSGRQFSNSRSEMNVSTLELGDSALYLCASTSPSTDTQYFGPGTRLTVL.

The chain employs TRBV6-5 and TRBJ1-1; D call uncertain. The CDR3 loop spans 14 amino acids. V lost 6 bases and J 1 base, leaving 12 bases between the germline ends. Germline CDR1 MNHEY, CDR2 SVGAGI. The CDR3 spells CASRVRGGNTEAFF. The DNA of the CDR3 is TGTGCCAGCAGGGTAAGAGGAGGGAACACTGAAGCTTTCTTT.

This chain joins TRBV7-2 and TRBJ1-1, with 10 positions matching TRBD1. V trimming: 1 base; J trimming: 3 bases; junction bases outside the gene matches: 14. The CDR3 covers 19 residues. The germline V gene encodes CDR1 SGHTA and CDR2 FQGNSA. CDR3 protein: CASSLGSGQGFNLHTEAFF. CDR3 bases: TGTGCCAGCAGCTTAGGTTCGGGACAGGGGTTCAATCTACACACTGAAGCTTTCTTT. The full variable domain, with the rest looked up from reference TRBV7-2 and TRBJ1-1, is GAGVSQSPSNKVTEKGKDVELRCDPISGHTALYWYRQSLGQGLEFLIYFQGNSAPDKSGLPSDRFSAERTGGSVSTLTIQRTQQEDSAVYLCASSLGSGQGFNLHTEAFFGQGTRLTVV.

The chain has TRBV12-5 and TRBJ2-1; the D is unclear. In germline, CDR1 is LGHNT, CDR2 FRNRAP. Trimming cost V 5 bases and J 6 bases, with 8 bases left between them. The CDR3 runs to 12 residues. The DNA for the CDR3 is TGTGCTAGTGGTCTGTCTTTCAATGAGCAGTTCTTC. It translates to CASGLSFNEQFF.

The V gene is TRBV11-2, the J gene TRBJ1-1; no clear D gene. Germline CDR1 reads SGHAT; CDR2 reads FQNNGV. V was trimmed by 0 bases and J by 4 bases, leaving 12 bases between them. The CDR3 length is 15 residues. Here the CDR3 reads CASSLDVRVGTEAFF. As DNA, the CDR3 is TGTGCCAGCAGCTTAGATGTTCGCGTGGGCACTGAAGCTTTCTTT.

V usage is TRBV5-1 and J usage is TRBJ1-4; D uncertain. The CDR3 contains 15 residues. The germline V gene encodes CDR1 SGHRS and CDR2 YFSETQ. V lost 4 bases and J 0 bases, leaving 10 bases between the germline ends. CDR3 loop: CASSPWSATNEKLFF. CDR3 in DNA: TGCGCCAGCAGCCCCTGGTCTGCAACTAATGAAAAACTGTTTTTT.

This clone was seen a handful of times. J is TRBJ1-1 and V is TRBV14; the D is unclear. This CDR3 contains 13 residues. V shed 3 bases and J shed 8 bases, with 13 bases lying between them. Germline CDR1 and CDR2: SGHDN and FVKESK. The CDR3: CASSHGIGTEAFF. CDR3 DNA: TGTGCCAGCAGCCATGGGATTGGAACCGAAGCTTTCTTT.

The chain uses TRBV19 and TRBJ1-2; D is ambiguous. The germline V gene has CDR1 LNHDA and CDR2 SQIVND (reference sequence). There are 14 residues in the CDR3. Trimming removed 10 bases from V and 6 bases from J, with 21 bases in between. The CDR3 reads CAIPGPIWSHGYTF. In nucleotides, the CDR3 is TGTGCCATCCCCGGGCCAATTTGGAGCCATGGCTACACCTTC.

The chain carries TRBV5-6 and TRBJ2-7, with 7 bases that match TRBD1. Germline loops: CDR1 SGHDT, CDR2 YYEEEE. The CDR3 length is 16 residues. V gave up 0 bases and J gave up 0 bases; unmatched junction bases: 6. In nucleotides, the CDR3 is TGTGCCAGCAGCTTGGAAGGGGGCGTGCGCTCCTACGAGCAGTACTTC. This sequence encodes CASSLEGGVRSYEQYF.

The chain joins TRBV19 to TRBJ1-2; D call uncertain. This CDR3 has 13 residues. Germline values: CDR1 LNHDA, CDR2 SQIVND (reference sequence). Trimming took off 6 bases at V and 3 bases at J, with 11 bases between the two ends. The CDR3 protein is CASRPDAYYGYTF. CDR3 coding DNA: TGTGCCAGTAGGCCCGACGCCTACTATGGCTACACCTTC.